Listed below are T cell receptor beta chains from one sample, sequenced in a study of response to subunit inactivated influenza vaccine. In TCRdb, the RT-PCR reads were re-called with MiXCR into one record per CDR3 protein. The sample lists about half a million distinct CDR3 sequences; 7.6% were seen once. This specimen consisted of PBMCs from blood, obtained about 24 months after vaccination. These receptors came from a man aged 45-69 years who received an inactivated influenza vaccine. Each CDR3 is given with its conserved first and last residue. A D gene is named only where the DNA matches it firmly. Size is omitted from some rows. Given values are once, few, many or a class for expanded clones.

v_gene	abundance	j_gene	d_gene	CDR3aa	CDR3nt
TRBV9	few	TRBJ2-3	.	CASSVVASDTQYF	TGTGCCAGCAGCGTAGTAGCTTCAGATACGCAGTATTTT
TRBV4-2	.	TRBJ2-7	TRBD1	CASSERDSSSYEQYF	TGTGCCAGCAGCGAAAGGGACAGCAGCTCCTACGAGCAGTACTTC
TRBV6-2/TRBV6-3	.	TRBJ2-1	.	CASSYPPWRDNEQFF	TGTGCCAGCAGTTACCCCCCATGGCGGGACAATGAGCAGTTCTTC
TRBV7-8	.	TRBJ2-7	.	CASSPTRLADNYEQYF	TGTGCCAGCAGCCCCACAAGATTAGCGGATAACTACGAGCAGTACTTC
TRBV24-1	.	TRBJ2-2	TRBD1	CATSDPDRGSTGELFF	TGTGCCACCAGTGATCCAGACAGGGGATCCACCGGGGAGCTGTTTTTT
TRBV2	few	TRBJ2-1	.	CASSAEVDNEQFF	TGTGCCAGCAGTGCCGAAGTTGACAATGAGCAGTTCTTC
TRBV27	.	TRBJ1-5	.	CASGRAGLSNQPQHF	TGTGCCAGCGGGCGGGCAGGGCTCAGCAATCAGCCCCAGCATTTT
TRBV6-5	.	TRBJ2-3	TRBD2	CASSFSGGDTQYF	TGTGCCAGCAGTTTTAGCGGGGGAGATACGCAGTATTTT
TRBV15	.	TRBJ2-2	.	CATSRGWGRLNTGELFF	TGTGCCACCAGCAGAGGCTGGGGACGGCTGAACACCGGGGAGCTGTTTTTT
TRBV29-1	many	TRBJ1-4	.	CSVLSRGKLFF	TGCAGCGTCCTCTCGAGGGGAAAACTGTTTTTT
TRBV7-9	few	TRBJ2-7	TRBD1	CASSGGTGGSEQYF	TGTGCCAGCAGCGGAGGGACAGGGGGCTCCGAGCAGTACTTC
TRBV28	few	TRBJ2-3	TRBD2	CASSFNHLAGGSDTQYF	TGTGCCAGCAGCTTCAACCACCTAGCGGGAGGGTCAGATACGCAGTATTTT
TRBV5-1	.	TRBJ1-1	TRBD1	CASSFTTGDTEAFF	TGCGCCAGCAGCTTTACCACAGGGGACACTGAAGCTTTCTTT
TRBV3-1	.	TRBJ2-5	.	CASSQGGGTGQETQYF	TGTGCCAGCAGCCAAGGGGGGGGGACAGGCCAAGAGACCCAGTACTTC
TRBV29-1	.	TRBJ2-2	.	CSVEDLRQGNTGELFF	TGCAGCGTTGAAGATCTTCGGCAGGGGAACACCGGGGAGCTGTTTTTT
TRBV28	.	TRBJ1-6	.	CASSFEGRGSPLHF	TGTGCCAGCAGTTTTGAGGGGCGCGGTTCACCCCTCCACTTT
TRBV6-5	few	TRBJ2-1	.	CASSYSTGWNEQFF	TGTGCCAGCAGTTACTCTACAGGGTGGAATGAGCAGTTCTTC
TRBV5-1	few	TRBJ1-6	TRBD1	CASSLVQGEGSPLHF	TGCGCCAGCAGCTTGGTTCAGGGGGAAGGGTCACCCCTCCACTTT
TRBV7-9	few	TRBJ1-4	.	CASSSQGEKLFF	TGTGCCAGCAGCTCCCAGGGGGAAAAACTGTTTTTT
TRBV4-1	few	TRBJ1-5	TRBD1	CASSPLGGISNQPQHF	TGCGCCAGCAGCCCACTAGGGGGCATTAGCAATCAGCCCCAGCATTTT
TRBV12-5	.	TRBJ2-1	.	CASGPGGLYNEQFF	TGTGCTAGTGGTCCGGGTGGGCTATACAATGAGCAGTTCTTC
TRBV20-1	.	TRBJ1-1	.	CSAKASTEAFF	TGCAGTGCTAAGGCGAGCACTGAAGCTTTCTTT
TRBV5-6	few	TRBJ1-2	.	CASSFSGNGYTF	TGTGCCAGCAGCTTTTCAGGGAATGGCTACACCTTC
TRBV29-1	many	TRBJ2-3	TRBD2	CSVEDLAGAPTDTQYF	TGCAGCGTTGAAGATCTAGCGGGGGCTCCTACGGATACGCAGTATTTT
TRBV5-1	.	TRBJ2-3	.	CASSSTKGPGTDTQYF	TGCGCCAGCAGCTCAACAAAGGGTCCTGGCACAGATACGCAGTATTTT
TRBV29-1	many	TRBJ2-5	.	CSAVGLLQETQYF	TGCAGCGCCGTGGGACTGTTGCAAGAGACCCAGTACTTC
TRBV21-1	few	TRBJ2-1	.	CASSDSGQSSYNEQFF	TGTGCCAGCAGCGATTCGGGACAGAGCTCCTACAATGAGCAGTTCTTC